This is a list of T cell receptor beta chains from one sample in a study of memory CD8 T cells in hepatitis C reinfection. Profiled with immunoSEQ multiplex PCR; TCRdb holds only in-frame clones, not every one. Of more than 45,000 clones listed, 85% to 90% are singletons. The sample comprised naive CD8+ T cells sorted from blood. The receptors were sampled from a young man with hepatitis C virus infection. Each CDR3 is given with its conserved first and last residue. The order of the fields is D gene, V gene, J gene, CDR3 length, clone size, CDR3 protein, CDR3 DNA. The D gene is left open where the match is weak. Only part of the rows carry a size: once, few, many, or a class if the clone is expanded.

d_call: -; v_call: TRBV5-6; j_call: TRBJ2-7; cdr3_length: 13; clone_size: -; cdr3_aa: CASSLVSAYEQYF; cdr3_nt: TGTGCCAGCAGCTTGGTCTCTGCCTACGAGCAGTACTTC
d_call: -; v_call: TRBV20-1; j_call: TRBJ2-5; cdr3_length: 11; clone_size: -; cdr3_aa: CSAHLIKTQYF; cdr3_nt: TGCAGTGCGCACCTAATCAAGACCCAGTACTTC
d_call: TRBD1; v_call: TRBV5-1; j_call: TRBJ1-2; cdr3_length: 16; clone_size: -; cdr3_aa: CASSVGPGTEFNGYTF; cdr3_nt: TGCGCCAGCAGCGTGGGTCCCGGGACAGAATTCAATGGCTACACCTTC
d_call: -; v_call: TRBV6-5; j_call: TRBJ2-4; cdr3_length: 14; clone_size: -; cdr3_aa: CASSYSVPTTSQYF; cdr3_nt: TGTGCCAGCAGTTACTCGGTGCCCACTACAAGCCAGTACTTC
d_call: -; v_call: TRBV5-4; j_call: TRBJ2-5; cdr3_length: 11; clone_size: -; cdr3_aa: CASSKEETQYF; cdr3_nt: TGTGCCAGCAGCAAGGAGGAGACCCAGTACTTC
d_call: -; v_call: TRBV19; j_call: TRBJ2-4; cdr3_length: 13; clone_size: -; cdr3_aa: CASSGLAKNIQYF; cdr3_nt: TGTGCCAGTAGTGGCCTCGCCAAAAACATTCAGTACTTC
d_call: -; v_call: TRBV9; j_call: TRBJ1-1; cdr3_length: 13; clone_size: -; cdr3_aa: CASSVGGSPEAFF; cdr3_nt: TGTGCCAGCAGCGTGGGGGGTTCACCTGAAGCTTTCTTT
d_call: TRBD2; v_call: TRBV7-8; j_call: TRBJ2-1; cdr3_length: 16; clone_size: once; cdr3_aa: CASSLASGLAGGPMFF; cdr3_nt: TGTGCCAGCAGCTTAGCGTCGGGTCTAGCGGGAGGGCCTATGTTCTTC
d_call: -; v_call: TRBV4-1; j_call: TRBJ2-5; cdr3_length: 17; clone_size: -; cdr3_aa: CASSQESNRGGQETQYF; cdr3_nt: TGCGCCAGCAGCCAAGAAAGTAACAGGGGAGGACAAGAGACCCAGTACTTC
d_call: -; v_call: TRBV27; j_call: TRBJ1-2; cdr3_length: 15; clone_size: -; cdr3_aa: CASSLGSTAHDGYTF; cdr3_nt: TGTGCCAGCAGTTTAGGATCGACAGCTCACGATGGCTACACCTTC
d_call: TRBD1; v_call: TRBV19; j_call: TRBJ1-2; cdr3_length: 13; clone_size: few; cdr3_aa: CASSRQGADGYTF; cdr3_nt: TGTGCCAGTAGCCGACAGGGGGCGGATGGCTACACCTTC
d_call: TRBD1; v_call: TRBV9; j_call: TRBJ1-1; cdr3_length: 13; clone_size: -; cdr3_aa: CASSQGVNTEAFF; cdr3_nt: TGTGCCAGCAGCCAGGGGGTAAACACTGAAGCTTTCTTT
d_call: TRBD2; v_call: TRBV5-4; j_call: TRBJ2-2; cdr3_length: 17; clone_size: -; cdr3_aa: CASRHSGNSPPGGELFF; cdr3_nt: TGTGCCAGCAGACATAGCGGGAACTCCCCCCCGGGAGGGGAGCTGTTTTTT
d_call: TRBD1; v_call: TRBV2; j_call: TRBJ1-2; cdr3_length: 15; clone_size: -; cdr3_aa: CASMTDRGPNYGYTF; cdr3_nt: TGTGCCAGCATGACCGACAGGGGACCAAACTATGGCTACACCTTC
d_call: TRBD2; v_call: TRBV6-5; j_call: TRBJ2-3; cdr3_length: 14; clone_size: -; cdr3_aa: CASSSGGGPDTQYF; cdr3_nt: TGTGCCAGCAGTTCGGGGGGAGGCCCAGATACGCAGTATTTT
d_call: TRBD2; v_call: TRBV10-3; j_call: TRBJ2-7; cdr3_length: 12; clone_size: -; cdr3_aa: CAISEAGGEQYF; cdr3_nt: TGTGCCATCAGTGAGGCGGGGGGCGAGCAGTACTTC
d_call: -; v_call: TRBV6-1; j_call: TRBJ2-7; cdr3_length: 14; clone_size: once; cdr3_aa: CASSGLRVRYEQYF; cdr3_nt: TGTGCCAGCAGTGGCCTCAGGGTTAGATACGAGCAGTACTTC
d_call: -; v_call: TRBV30; j_call: TRBJ2-2; cdr3_length: 15; clone_size: -; cdr3_aa: CAWMDGGGNWGELFF; cdr3_nt: TGTGCCTGGATGGATGGAGGGGGCAACTGGGGGGAGCTGTTTTTT
d_call: TRBD2; v_call: TRBV4-1; j_call: TRBJ2-1; cdr3_length: 15; clone_size: few; cdr3_aa: CASSQGTSGYNEQFF; cdr3_nt: TGCGCCAGCAGCCAAGGGACTAGCGGGTACAATGAGCAGTTCTTC
d_call: TRBD2; v_call: TRBV7-9; j_call: TRBJ2-2; cdr3_length: 15; clone_size: -; cdr3_aa: CASSPSGTNTGELFF; cdr3_nt: TGTGCCAGCAGCCCTAGCGGGACGAACACCGGGGAGCTGTTTTTT
d_call: -; v_call: TRBV27; j_call: TRBJ2-6; cdr3_length: 14; clone_size: -; cdr3_aa: CASSFSSGANVLTF; cdr3_nt: TGTGCCAGCAGTTTCAGCTCTGGGGCCAACGTCCTGACTTTC
d_call: -; v_call: TRBV19; j_call: TRBJ1-1; cdr3_length: 15; clone_size: -; cdr3_aa: CASSLQGFLNTEAFF; cdr3_nt: TGTGCCAGTAGTTTACAGGGTTTTCTGAACACTGAAGCTTTCTTT
d_call: -; v_call: TRBV27; j_call: TRBJ1-5; cdr3_length: 12; clone_size: -; cdr3_aa: CASSSGGQPQHF; cdr3_nt: TGTGCCAGCAGTTCGGGGGGGCAGCCCCAGCATTTT
d_call: TRBD1; v_call: TRBV19; j_call: TRBJ1-1; cdr3_length: 14; clone_size: -; cdr3_aa: CASSNRGLGTEAFF; cdr3_nt: TGTGCCAGTAGTAACAGGGGGCTGGGCACTGAAGCTTTCTTT
d_call: -; v_call: TRBV27; j_call: TRBJ1-4; cdr3_length: 14; clone_size: -; cdr3_aa: CASSMWQTNEKLFF; cdr3_nt: TGTGCCAGCAGTATGTGGCAGACTAATGAAAAACTGTTTTTT
d_call: -; v_call: TRBV27; j_call: TRBJ2-1; cdr3_length: 15; clone_size: -; cdr3_aa: CASSLSGGSYNEQFF; cdr3_nt: TGTGCCAGCAGTTTATCCGGGGGTTCCTACAATGAGCAGTTCTTC
d_call: TRBD1; v_call: TRBV5-4; j_call: TRBJ1-2; cdr3_length: 16; clone_size: -; cdr3_aa: CASSLVPTGGVYGYTF; cdr3_nt: TGTGCCAGCAGCTTGGTTCCGACAGGGGGCGTCTATGGCTACACCTTC
d_call: TRBD2; v_call: TRBV10-2; j_call: TRBJ2-7; cdr3_length: 15; clone_size: -; cdr3_aa: CASSMAGGSSYEQYF; cdr3_nt: TGCGCCAGCAGTATGGCGGGAGGGTCCTCCTACGAGCAGTACTTC
d_call: TRBD1; v_call: TRBV10-3; j_call: TRBJ2-7; cdr3_length: 12; clone_size: -; cdr3_aa: CAVGQGSGEQYF; cdr3_nt: TGTGCCGTGGGACAGGGGTCCGGCGAGCAGTACTTC
d_call: -; v_call: TRBV19; j_call: TRBJ1-1; cdr3_length: 16; clone_size: -; cdr3_aa: CASSIVAGLENTEAFF; cdr3_nt: TGTGCCAGTAGTATTGTGGCAGGGTTAGAGAACACTGAAGCTTTCTTT
d_call: -; v_call: TRBV28; j_call: TRBJ1-2; cdr3_length: 15; clone_size: -; cdr3_aa: CASSLLVQSNYGYTF; cdr3_nt: TGTGCCAGCAGTTTACTCGTCCAGTCTAACTATGGCTACACCTTC
d_call: -; v_call: TRBV6-6; j_call: TRBJ2-2; cdr3_length: 13; clone_size: -; cdr3_aa: CASRDYLSGELFF; cdr3_nt: TGTGCCAGCAGAGACTATCTTTCCGGGGAGCTGTTTTTT
d_call: -; v_call: TRBV7-9; j_call: TRBJ2-3; cdr3_length: 14; clone_size: -; cdr3_aa: CASSPVSTGNTQYF; cdr3_nt: TGTGCCAGCAGCCCCGTTTCTACGGGGAATACGCAGTATTTT
d_call: -; v_call: TRBV2; j_call: TRBJ1-4; cdr3_length: 12; clone_size: few; cdr3_aa: CASSVSGEKLFF; cdr3_nt: TGTGCCAGCAGTGTATCGGGGGAAAAACTGTTTTTT
d_call: -; v_call: TRBV4-1; j_call: TRBJ2-7; cdr3_length: 15; clone_size: -; cdr3_aa: CASSPEGSSSYEQYF; cdr3_nt: TGCGCCAGCAGCCCAGAGGGCAGCTCCTCCTACGAGCAGTACTTC
d_call: -; v_call: TRBV4-3; j_call: TRBJ2-3; cdr3_length: 14; clone_size: once; cdr3_aa: CASSQDTETDTQYF; cdr3_nt: TGCGCCAGCAGCCAAGATACGGAGACAGATACGCAGTATTTT